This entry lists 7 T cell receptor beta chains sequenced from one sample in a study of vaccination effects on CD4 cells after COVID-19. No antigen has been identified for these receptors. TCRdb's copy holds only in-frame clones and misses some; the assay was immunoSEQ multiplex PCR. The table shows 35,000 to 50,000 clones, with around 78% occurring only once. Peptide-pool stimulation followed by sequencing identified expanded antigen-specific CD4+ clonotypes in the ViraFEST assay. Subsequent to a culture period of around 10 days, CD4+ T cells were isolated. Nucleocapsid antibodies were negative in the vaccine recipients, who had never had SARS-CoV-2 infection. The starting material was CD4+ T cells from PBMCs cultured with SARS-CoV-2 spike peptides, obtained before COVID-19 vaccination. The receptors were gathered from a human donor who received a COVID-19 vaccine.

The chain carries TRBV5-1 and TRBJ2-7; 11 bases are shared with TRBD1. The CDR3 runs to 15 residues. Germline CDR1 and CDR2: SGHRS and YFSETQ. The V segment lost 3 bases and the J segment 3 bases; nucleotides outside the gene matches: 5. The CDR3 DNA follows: TGCGCCAGCAGCTGGGGGACAGGGGGAAACTACGAGCAGTACGTC. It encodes CASSWGTGGNYEQYV.

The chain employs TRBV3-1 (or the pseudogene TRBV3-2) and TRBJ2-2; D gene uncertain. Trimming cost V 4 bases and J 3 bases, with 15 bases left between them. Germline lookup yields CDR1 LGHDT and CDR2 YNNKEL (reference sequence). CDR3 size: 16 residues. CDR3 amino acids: CASSPHELVDTGELFF. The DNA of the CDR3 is TGTGCCAGCAGCCCACATGAACTCGTGGACACCGGGGAGCTGTTTTTT.

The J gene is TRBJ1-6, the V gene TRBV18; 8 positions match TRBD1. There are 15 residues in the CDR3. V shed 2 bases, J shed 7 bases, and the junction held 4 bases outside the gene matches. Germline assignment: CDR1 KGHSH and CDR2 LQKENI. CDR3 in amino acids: CASSPATGENSPLHF. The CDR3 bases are TGTGCCAGCTCACCAGCGACAGGGGAGAATTCACCCCTCCACTTT. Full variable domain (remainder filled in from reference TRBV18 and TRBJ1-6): NAGVMQNPRHLVRRRGQEARLRCSPMKGHSHVYWYRQLPEEGLKFMVYLQKENIIDESGMPKERFSAEFPKEGPSILRIQQVVRGDSAAYFCASSPATGENSPLHFGNGTRLTVT.

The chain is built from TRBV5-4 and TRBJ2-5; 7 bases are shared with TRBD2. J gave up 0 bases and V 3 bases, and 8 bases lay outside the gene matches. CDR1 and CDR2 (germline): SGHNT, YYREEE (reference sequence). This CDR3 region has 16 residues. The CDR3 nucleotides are TGTGCCAGCAGCTACACTAGCGCGCGCCACCAAGAGACCCAGTACTTC. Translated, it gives CASSYTSARHQETQYF. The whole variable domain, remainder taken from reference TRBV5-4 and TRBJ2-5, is ETGVTQSPTHLIKTRGQQVTLRCSSQSGHNTVSWYQQALGQGPQFIFQYYREEENGRGNFPPRFSGLQFPNYSSELNVNALELDDSALYLCASSYTSARHQETQYFGPGTRLLVL.

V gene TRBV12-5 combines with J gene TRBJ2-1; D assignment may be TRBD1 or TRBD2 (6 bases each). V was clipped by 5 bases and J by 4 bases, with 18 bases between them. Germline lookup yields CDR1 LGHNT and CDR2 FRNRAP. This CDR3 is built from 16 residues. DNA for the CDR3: TGTGCTAGTGGTACCCTAGGGGGGTCGGGTTACAATGAGCAGTTCTTC. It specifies CASGTLGGSGYNEQFF.

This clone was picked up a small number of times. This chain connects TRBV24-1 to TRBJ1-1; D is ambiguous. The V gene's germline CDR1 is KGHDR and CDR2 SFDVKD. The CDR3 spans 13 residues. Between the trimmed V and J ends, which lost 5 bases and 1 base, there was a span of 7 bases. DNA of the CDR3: TGTGCCACCAGTGTAGGACCGAACACTGAAGCTTTCTTT. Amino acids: CATSVGPNTEAFF.

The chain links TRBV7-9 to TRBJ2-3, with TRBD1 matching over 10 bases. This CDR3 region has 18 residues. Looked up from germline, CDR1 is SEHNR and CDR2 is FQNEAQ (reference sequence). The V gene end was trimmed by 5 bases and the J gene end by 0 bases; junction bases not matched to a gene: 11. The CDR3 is CASSRDRGERGSTDTQYF. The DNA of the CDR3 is TGTGCCAGCAGCCGGGACAGGGGAGAAAGAGGGAGCACAGATACGCAGTATTTT.